This is a list of T cell receptor beta chains from one sample in a study of T-cell reconstitution after alpha-beta-depleted transplantation in children. TCRdb re-analysed the PCR reads in MiXCR, keeping a single row per CDR3 protein. The table lists several thousand distinct CDR3 sequences, roughly 10% of them singletons. Material: PBMCs, mostly from graft donor cells, obtained 180 days after TCRalphabeta/CD19-depleted stem cell transplant. These receptors were collected from a child under two years old who had a stem cell transplant for acute myeloid leukemia, so the T cells may come from the graft donor. CDR3s include the opening cysteine and the closing phenylalanine or tryptophan. The D gene is left open where the match is weak. The listing skips clone size in some rows; elsewhere it reads once, few, many or a size class.

-	TRBV9	TRBJ2-2	TRBD2	CASSLAGKTTGELFF	TGTGCCAGCAGCCTAGCGGGAAAGACGACCGGGGAGCTGTTTTTT
many	TRBV2	TRBJ2-1	TRBD2	CASRYGTSGAYNEQFF	TGTGCCAGCAGATATGGGACTAGCGGAGCCTACAATGAGCAGTTCTTC
-	TRBV11-1	TRBJ2-1	TRBD2	CASSLPPGLAGGPRGREFF	TGTGCCAGCAGCCTCCCCCCGGGACTAGCGGGAGGGCCGAGAGGGCGGGAGTTCTTC
many	TRBV5-1	TRBJ2-3	-	CASGFGDITDTQYF	TGCGCCAGCGGTTTTGGGGACATCACAGATACGCAGTATTTT
many	TRBV28	TRBJ2-7	-	CASLEGGSHEQYF	TGTGCCAGCCTCGAGGGGGGGTCCCACGAGCAGTACTTC
-	TRBV5-4	TRBJ1-1	TRBD1	CASSFQGASTEAFF	TGTGCCAGCAGTTTTCAGGGGGCTAGCACTGAAGCTTTCTTT
many	TRBV27	TRBJ2-7	-	CASRRTRYEQYF	TGTGCCAGCAGAAGGACTCGCTACGAGCAGTACTTC
medium-sized	TRBV4-3	TRBJ2-3	-	CASSQDHATQYF	TGCGCCAGCAGCCAAGACCACGCTACGCAGTATTTT
-	TRBV3-1	TRBJ1-1	-	CASTKQTPGTEAFF	TGTGCCTCCACCAAACAGACCCCCGGGACTGAAGCTTTCTTT
-	TRBV5-1	TRBJ2-7	TRBD1	CASSPTGVLEEQYF	TGCGCCAGCAGCCCGACAGGGGTTCTTGAGGAGCAGTACTTC
medium-sized	TRBV28	TRBJ1-4	-	CASSTSGQEKLFF	TGTGCCAGCAGTACCTCGGGGCAGGAAAAACTGTTTTTT
many	TRBV20-1	TRBJ1-2	-	CSAREVGGPSYGYTF	TGCAGTGCTAGAGAAGTAGGGGGGCCCAGCTATGGCTACACCTTC
many	TRBV5-1	TRBJ2-7	TRBD2	CASSLEVSGRARQYF	TGCGCCAGCAGCTTGGAAGTTAGCGGGAGGGCCAGGCAGTACTTC
many	TRBV5-1	TRBJ2-7	TRBD2	CASSYISGINEQYF	TGCGCCAGCAGCTATATAAGCGGGATAAACGAGCAGTACTTC
many	TRBV7-9	TRBJ2-4	-	CASSPRGLAKNIQYF	TGTGCCAGCAGCCCCCGAGGTTTAGCCAAAAACATTCAGTACTTC
many	TRBV4-2	TRBJ2-6	-	CASSQDLSAAGANVLTF	TGTGCCAGCAGCCAAGATCTTTCGGCCGCTGGGGCCAACGTCCTGACTTTC
medium-sized	TRBV7-2	TRBJ2-3	TRBD2	CASSLVLAGGTDTQYF	TGTGCCAGCAGCTTAGTTTTAGCGGGAGGGACAGATACGCAGTATTTT
many	TRBV7-9	TRBJ2-1	TRBD2	CASSSSGTSKEFF	TGTGCCAGCAGCTCTTCCGGGACTAGCAAGGAGTTCTTC
many	TRBV20-1	TRBJ2-3	TRBD1	CSARSRGPDTQYF	TGCAGTGCTCGGAGCAGGGGGCCAGATACGCAGTATTTT
many	TRBV3-1	TRBJ1-5	-	CASSQWPRFSNQPQHF	TGTGCCAGCAGCCAGTGGCCCAGGTTTAGCAATCAGCCCCAGCATTTT
many	TRBV7-9	TRBJ2-5	-	CASSWGARETQYF	TGTGCCAGCAGCTGGGGGGCTAGGGAGACCCAGTACTTC
many	TRBV29-1	TRBJ2-7	-	CSVDSGTGPYEQYF	TGCAGCGTTGACTCCGGGACTGGACCCTACGAGCAGTACTTC
many	TRBV19	TRBJ1-5	TRBD1	CASSITPTGYQPQHF	TGTGCCAGTAGTATAACCCCGACAGGGTACCAGCCCCAGCATTTT
many	TRBV20-1	TRBJ2-3	-	CSARAGSDTQYF	TGCAGTGCTAGGGCCGGGTCAGATACGCAGTATTTT
medium-sized	TRBV20-1	TRBJ2-7	TRBD2	CSANIAGVYEQYF	TGCAGTGCTAATATAGCGGGAGTCTACGAGCAGTACTTC
-	TRBV11-3	TRBJ2-5	-	CASSLEGLPQETQYF	TGTGCCAGCAGCTTAGAAGGACTACCCCAAGAGACCCAGTACTTC
medium-sized	TRBV28	TRBJ2-1	TRBD2	CASSPAPGLRPHNEQFF	TGTGCCAGCAGTCCAGCACCGGGACTACGACCTCACAATGAGCAGTTCTTC
many	TRBV20-1	TRBJ2-3	TRBD1	CSARDLFGTGKDTQYF	TGCAGTGCTAGAGATCTGTTCGGGACAGGGAAAGATACGCAGTATTTT
many	TRBV5-1	TRBJ2-2	TRBD1	CASSSGQGLVVGELFF	TGCGCCAGCAGCTCTGGACAGGGCTTAGTGGTCGGGGAGCTGTTTTTT
many	TRBV4-2	TRBJ2-7	-	CASSQDLRDREQYF	TGTGCCAGCAGCCAAGACTTAAGGGATAGGGAGCAGTACTTC
once	TRBV29-1	TRBJ2-3	TRBD2	CSVVSGTRTDTQYF	TGCAGCGTTGTTAGCGGGACCCGCACAGATACGCAGTATTTT
many	TRBV6-1	TRBJ2-7	TRBD2	CASIGGASGPYEQYF	TGTGCCAGCATCGGGGGGGCTAGCGGCCCCTACGAGCAGTACTTC
many	TRBV11-2	TRBJ2-7	TRBD1	CASTGTVSSYEQYF	TGTGCCAGCACCGGGACAGTGAGCTCCTACGAGCAGTACTTC
many	TRBV28	TRBJ2-7	TRBD2	CASETSALSYEQYF	TGTGCCAGCGAAACTAGCGCCCTCTCCTACGAGCAGTACTTC
medium-sized	TRBV7-9	TRBJ2-4	-	CASSLIRTENIQYF	TGTGCCAGCAGCTTAATCCGGACAGAAAACATTCAGTACTTC
many	TRBV6-5	TRBJ2-7	-	CASSYDIYYEQYF	TGTGCCAGCAGTTACGACATTTACTACGAGCAGTACTTC
-	TRBV11-2	TRBJ2-3	-	CASSLILTDTQYF	TGTGCCAGCAGCTTAATCCTCACAGATACGCAGTATTTT
many	TRBV7-9	TRBJ1-1	-	CASSLRRTDNTEAFF	TGTGCCAGCAGCTTACGAAGGACAGACAACACTGAAGCTTTCTTT
many	TRBV2	TRBJ1-1	TRBD1	CASREQGGNTEAFF	TGTGCCAGCAGGGAACAGGGGGGGAACACTGAAGCTTTCTTT
many	TRBV15	TRBJ2-7	TRBD1	CATSRPGQGAYEQYF	TGTGCCACCAGCAGACCGGGACAGGGGGCTTACGAGCAGTACTTC
many	TRBV5-6	TRBJ1-2	-	CASSRDTYGYTF	TGTGCCAGCAGCCGAGACACGTACGGCTACACCTTC